The clone carrying this T cell receptor (beta chain) was seen at least ten times. Its antigen is as yet unknown. This sample was taken from a study of neurological immune-mediated disorders. Notes on the study in general: HTLV-1-associated myelopathy had the most TCR clonal expansion, while multiple sclerosis had the least, a level that fell below healthy controls.

Germline loops: CDR1 MDHEN, CDR2 SYDVKM. V lost 5 bases and J lost 12, with 17 bases in between. This CDR3 is 13 amino acids long. It was by 5'RACE with 10-nucleotide random UMIs that the cDNA was made. TCRdb processed the 5' RACE reads anew with MiXCR; each CDR3 protein has one entry. The sample includes approximately 48,000 distinct CDR3 sequences, about 9.3% seen only once; the top ten take roughly 5%. Preparation of the unsorted libraries drew on 2 million PBMCs stored at -80 C. Sequencing used PBMCs. The origin of this receptor is a man in his 70s with HTLV-1-associated myelopathy (HAM/TSP). J is TRBJ2-4 and V is TRBV28; maybe TRBD2 (5 bases). The CDR3 here is CASSVPRRICQYF. The DNA of the CDR3 is TGTGCCAGCAGTGTACCACGGAGGATATGTCAGTACTTC. The full variable domain, in which reference TRBV28 and TRBJ2-4 provide the parts outside the CDR3, is DVKVTQSSRYLVKRTGEKVFLECVQDMDHENMFWYRQDPGLGLRLIYFSYDVKMKEKGDIPEGYSVSREKKERFSLILESASTNQTSMYLCASSVPRRICQYFGAGTRLSVL.